The 20 T cell receptor beta chains below were found in one sample sequenced in a study of shared clonotypes between healthy human individuals. Measured with immunoSEQ multiplex PCR; TCRdb has only the in-frame clones, and not every one. The data contain about 2.3 million clones, approximately 95% of them singletons. The sequencing sample was made of naive CD4+ T cells from PBMCs. Subset meaning: CD45RA+ positively selected. These receptors came from a man aged 18-30 years in good health. Some clones in this sample may be carry-over from other donors' samples.

Points on this clone: The identical CDR3 is also encoded by other nucleotide sequences in the sample. The chain employs TRBV9 and TRBJ2-5; 8 nucleotides line up with TRBD1. Germline V gene lookup returns CDR1 SGDLS and CDR2 YYNGEE. Trimming took 0 bases from V and 5 from J; bases not matched to a gene: 9. The CDR3 sequence is 16 residues long. The CDR3 nucleotides are TGTGCCAGCAGCGTAGGGGGCCAGGGGGCGCAGGAGACCCAGTACTTC. Amino acids: CASSVGGQGAQETQYF. The entire variable domain, with the rest obtained from reference TRBV9 and TRBJ2-5, is as follows: DSGVTQTPKHLITATGQRVTLRCSPRSGDLSVYWYQQSLDQGLQFLIQYYNGEERAKGNILERFSAQQFPDLHSELNLSSLELGDSALYFCASSVGGQGAQETQYFGPGTRLLVL.

The V call is TRBV2, the J call TRBJ2-5; no reliable D call. Germline V gene sequence: CDR1 SNHLY, CDR2 FYNNEI. Trimming shortened V by 6 bases and J by 4 bases, and 12 bases separated the two germline ends. The CDR3 loop spans 13 amino acids. Here the CDR3 reads CASRARSLETQYF. CDR3 in DNA: TGTGCCAGCAGAGCCAGGAGTTTAGAGACCCAGTACTTC.

The chain employs TRBV6-1 and TRBJ2-1, with D maybe TRBD1 (6 bases). V was shortened by 6 bases and J by 7 bases, with 16 bases between the two germline ends. The CDR3 has 14 residues. The V gene's germline CDR1 is MNHNS and CDR2 SASEGT. CDR3 amino acids: CASRKGDWENEQFF. CDR3 bases: TGTGCCAGCAGAAAGGGGGATTGGGAGAATGAGCAGTTCTTC.

The rearrangement links TRBV5-1 to TRBJ2-7, with 9 bases lining up with TRBD1. This CDR3 spans 15 amino acids. V gave up 4 bases and J gave up 4 bases; unmatched junction bases: 9. The germline CDR1 and CDR2 sequences are SGHRS and YFSETQ. The CDR3 sequence: CASSRGTGTEYEQYF. The CDR3 nucleotides read TGCGCCAGCAGCAGGGGGACAGGGACTGAGTACGAGCAGTACTTC.

The V and J genes are TRBV2 and TRBJ1-1, with D hard to call. The V gene lost 1 base and the J gene lost 5 bases, with 14 bases spanning the gap. The CDR3 loop spans 15 amino acids. CDR1 SNHLY and CDR2 FYNNEI come from the germline V gene. In DNA form, the CDR3 reads TGTGCCAGCAGTGAAGTGGAAGGACTCGGGACTGAAGCTTTCTTT. The encoded protein is CASSEVEGLGTEAFF.

The chain links TRBV19 to TRBJ2-1, with D possibly matching TRBD2 (7 bases). Deletions cut 7 bases from V and 7 bases from J, with 14 bases between. Germline V CDR1 and CDR2: LNHDA, SQIVND (reference sequence). The CDR3 loop spans 13 amino acids. The CDR3 DNA is TGTGCCAGTAAAGGGGGAGGGAGAAATGAGCAGTTCTTC. Protein: CASKGGGRNEQFF.

The rearrangement uses TRBV6-6 and TRBJ2-7; tentative D call: TRBD2 (5 bases). Germline V gene data show CDR1 as MNHNY and CDR2 as SVGAGI (reference sequence). Trimming took 8 bases from V and 3 from J, leaving 11 bases between them. The CDR3 loop spans 12 amino acids. CDR3 sequence: CASASGFYEQYF. Here the CDR3 DNA reads TGTGCCAGCGCGAGCGGATTCTACGAGCAGTACTTC.

The rearrangement uses TRBV19 and TRBJ1-3, with a weak D call TRBD1 (6 bases). Germline V gives CDR1 LNHDA, CDR2 SQIVND (reference sequence). The CDR3 covers 16 residues. V lost 3 bases to trimming and J lost 3 bases, with 15 bases between them. The CDR3 region has the DNA TGTGCCAGTAGTATCAGGGGAGGAGGACTTGGAAACACCATATATTTT. The encoded protein is CASSIRGGGLGNTIYF.

This chain connects TRBV7-9 to TRBJ1-3, with D possibly matching TRBD1 (5 bases). This CDR3 is 13 amino acids long. CDR1 and CDR2 from the germline V gene are SEHNR and FQNEAQ (reference sequence). V lost 5 bases, J lost 6 bases, and 11 bases lay in between. The CDR3 loop is CASSPRDLNTIYF. For the CDR3, the DNA is TGTGCCAGCAGCCCGAGGGACCTAAACACCATATATTTT.

For this clone: At one end the junction does not follow the germline gene, possibly because of a read error. The chain couples TRBV6-1 to TRBJ1-2; no clear D gene. Germline CDR1 and CDR2: MNHNS and SASEGT. The CDR3 is 12 amino acids. The chain's CDR3 is CASSALLGSLRF. In nucleotides, the CDR3 is TGTGCCAGCAGTGCTCTTCTAGGCAGCCTCCGCTTC.

This clone was observed a single time. The chain combines TRBV10-3 with TRBJ2-5, with 9 nucleotides matching TRBD2. J lost 4 bases, V lost 0 bases, and 6 bases had no gene match. This CDR3 is 16 amino acids long. Germline V lookup: CDR1 ENHRY, CDR2 SYGVKD. The CDR3 protein is CAISESGGRGGETQYF. As DNA, the CDR3 is TGTGCCATCAGTGAGTCCGGCGGGAGGGGGGGAGAGACCCAGTACTTC.

The CDR3 DNA is TGTGCCAGCAGTGAAGATCCGGGGGGCGGTGGCTACACCTTC. Amino acids: CASSEDPGGGGYTF. The V gene is TRBV6-1, the J gene TRBJ1-2, with a weak D call TRBD1 (6 bases). Per germline, CDR1 MNHNS and CDR2 SASEGT. The CDR3 is 14 amino acids. With 1 base removed from V and 7 bases from J, the gap between germline ends came to 13 bases.

The chain combines TRBV6-5 with TRBJ1-3; possible D gene TRBD1, 6 bases. With 2 bases removed from V and 2 bases from J, the gap between germline ends came to 13 bases. Germline V gene data show CDR1 as MNHEY and CDR2 as SVGAGI. The CDR3 is made up of 16 amino acids. The CDR3 sequence: CASSYGGTSTGNTIYF. The CDR3 DNA reads as TGTGCCAGCAGTTACGGGGGGACATCGACTGGAAACACCATATATTTT.

The table lists this clone with a few counts. The identical CDR3 is also encoded by other nucleotide sequences in the sample. The J gene is TRBJ1-1, the V gene TRBV30; no definite D call. Germline CDR1 reads GTSNPN; CDR2 reads SVGIG (reference sequence). The V gene lost 2 bases and the J gene lost 1 base, with 8 bases spanning the gap. The CDR3 length is 13 residues. The CDR3 bases are TGTGCCTGGAGTAGACAAGGGAACACTGAAGCTTTCTTT. It yields the protein CAWSRQGNTEAFF. The entire variable domain, with the rest obtained from reference TRBV30 and TRBJ1-1, is as follows: SQTIHQWPATLVQPVGSPLSLECTVEGTSNPNLYWYRQAAGRGLQLLFYSVGIGQISSEVPQNLSASRPQDRQFILSSKKLLLSDSGFYLCAWSRQGNTEAFFGQGTRLTVV.

The V gene is TRBV5-1, the J gene TRBJ2-2; D is uncertain. V dropped 5 bases and J dropped 8 bases, with 7 bases sitting between them. From germline, CDR1 is SGHRS and CDR2 YFSETQ. The CDR3 spans 11 residues. This CDR3 is CASRDVGELFF. The CDR3 DNA follows: TGCGCCAGCAGGGACGTGGGGGAGCTGTTTTTT.

V is TRBV30 and J is TRBJ1-4; D may be TRBD1 (6 bases). The CDR3 spans 13 residues. The germline gives CDR1 GTSNPN, CDR2 SVGIG (reference sequence). With 8 bases removed from V and 8 bases from J, the gap between germline ends came to 18 bases. In DNA form, the CDR3 reads TGTGCCCGTAACAATCTGACAGGAGAAAAACTGTTTTTT. This sequence encodes CARNNLTGEKLFF. The entire variable domain, with the rest obtained from reference TRBV30 and TRBJ1-4, is as follows: SQTIHQWPATLVQPVGSPLSLECTVEGTSNPNLYWYRQAAGRGLQLLFYSVGIGQISSEVPQNLSASRPQDRQFILSSKKLLLSDSGFYLCARNNLTGEKLFFGSGTQLSVL.

The chain's CDR3 is CASSLDRTRSEQYF. As DNA, the CDR3 is TGTGCCAGCAGTCTAGACAGGACTCGCTCCGAGCAGTACTTC. The chain combines TRBV28 with TRBJ2-7; a weak D match, TRBD1 (6 bases). The CDR3 has 14 amino acids. Per germline, CDR1 MDHEN and CDR2 SYDVKM. The V and J ends lost 5 bases and 6 bases respectively, with 17 bases between them.

The V call is TRBV30, the J call TRBJ1-1, with unresolved D. Germline CDR1 GTSNPN, CDR2 SVGIG (reference sequence). The V and J ends lost 2 bases and 1 base respectively, with 11 bases between them. The length of the CDR3 is 14 residues. CDR3 loop: CAWSLSFGNTEAFF. CDR3 nucleotide sequence: TGTGCCTGGAGTTTGAGTTTCGGGAACACTGAAGCTTTCTTT.

This chain uses TRBV27 with TRBJ1-1, with 7 bases lining up with TRBD1. The CDR3 has 13 residues. From germline, CDR1 is MNHEY and CDR2 SMNVEV (reference sequence). The junction had 5 bases not matched to a gene; V was cut back by 5 bases and J by 5 bases. The CDR3 sequence is CASSRLTGTEAFF. The CDR3 bases are TGTGCCAGCAGTCGCTTGACAGGGACTGAAGCTTTCTTT.

This chain uses TRBV28 with TRBJ1-3; D is possibly TRBD1 (6 bases). This CDR3 contains 15 residues. Germline assignment: CDR1 MDHEN and CDR2 SYDVKM. Trimming removed 7 bases at V and 4 bases at J, with 17 bases between. The CDR3 is CASILFRGSGNTIYF. The CDR3 region has the DNA TGTGCCAGCATCCTCTTCAGGGGATCGGGAAACACCATATATTTT. Drawing the rest from reference TRBV28 and TRBJ1-3, the complete variable domain is DVKVTQSSRYLVKRTGEKVFLECVQDMDHENMFWYRQDPGLGLRLIYFSYDVKMKEKGDIPEGYSVSREKKERFSLILESASTNQTSMYLCASILFRGSGNTIYFGEGSWLTVV.